Sequencing of this T cell receptor (beta chain) was carried out in a study of tumor-infiltrating lymphocytes in primary liver carcinoma. Findings and caveats of the study: Unsorted bulk processing meant the study did not compare CD4+ and CD8+ repertoires.

Only a few counts were recorded for this clonotype. Its antigen is unknown. This CDR3 region has 12 residues. With 7 bases removed from V and 8 bases from J, the gap between germline ends came to 14 bases. From approximately 0.5 ug of total RNA, TCR beta-specific cDNA was reverse-transcribed using a constant-region primer. Slightly modified ARM-PCR served as the procedure for the TCR beta libraries. These libraries came from three rounds of nested multiplex PCR. TRBV1-TRBV30 forward primers paired with a C-beta reverse primer were used in the first two PCR rounds, which ran roughly 9 cycles each. MiXCR, run by TCRdb on the multiplex PCR reads, gives a single entry per CDR3 protein. The sample consists of approximately 320,000 distinct CDR3 sequences, almost 60% of them appearing once. Both blood RNA, taken from unsorted whole blood, and germline DNA were extracted.

The chain joins TRBV12-3 or TRBV12-4 to TRBJ1-2, with a weak D call TRBD1 (5 bases). The TCR was taken from a woman in her twenties or thirties with primary liver carcinoma and hepatitis B virus infection. The sample was peripheral blood. CDR3 sequence (DNA): TGTGCCAGCATCGGGGGTGCGGAGGGCTACACCTTC. It encodes CASIGGAEGYTF.